A selection of T cell receptor beta chains follows, all from one sample in a study of shared clonotypes between healthy human individuals. This table comes from immunoSEQ multiplex PCR, and its TCRdb copy is limited to in-frame clones, with some not included. The sample carries around 330,000 clones, around 67% recorded once. The material sequenced was memory CD4+ T cells sorted from blood. These receptors originate from a man aged 25-40 years in good health. Each CDR3 is given with its conserved first and last residue. A D gene is named only where the DNA matches it firmly. Where a row states a size, it is once, few, many or the class of an expanded clone; other rows omit it.

CDR3 DNA	CDR3 protein	clone size	V gene	D gene	J gene
TGTGCCAGCAGCTTACTAGGGGGCGGGGGCACTGAAGCTTTCTTT	CASSLLGGGGTEAFF	few	TRBV11-2	TRBD1	TRBJ1-1
TGTGCCAGCAGTGAACAGCCGACAGAAAACTACGAGCAGTACTTC	CASSEQPTENYEQYF	.	TRBV6-1	.	TRBJ2-7
TGTGCTAGTGGTTTAAAGGGGTCCGGTACGCAGTATTTT	CASGLKGSGTQYF	many	TRBV12-5	.	TRBJ2-3
TGCAGCGCTCAGGGCTTTGAGAGGGAAAAACTGTTTTTT	CSAQGFEREKLFF	few	TRBV29-1	.	TRBJ1-4
TGTGCCATCAGTGAGTCTGGCGGTAACACCGGGGAGCTGTTTTTT	CAISESGGNTGELFF	.	TRBV10-3	.	TRBJ2-2
TGTGCCACCAGCAGCGGGACCGACACAGATACGCAGTATTTT	CATSSGTDTDTQYF	.	TRBV15	.	TRBJ2-3
TGTGCCAGCAGCTTATTTGGACTAGACTCGGATGAGCAGTTCTTC	CASSLFGLDSDEQFF	.	TRBV7-2	TRBD2	TRBJ2-1
TGTGCCAGCTCACTAGTGGCCCTGACCATAGAGACCCAGTACTTC	CASSLVALTIETQYF	.	TRBV18	.	TRBJ2-5
TGTGCCAGCACAAGGACGTTCGAGCAGTACTTC	CASTRTFEQYF	.	TRBV6-1	.	TRBJ2-7
TGTGCCAGCAGCTCCGAGGAAGAGCAGTACTTC	CASSSEEEQYF	.	TRBV7-6	.	TRBJ2-7
TGTGCCAGCAGCCAACCGGGCTACGAGCAGTACTTC	CASSQPGYEQYF	.	TRBV11-3	.	TRBJ2-7
TGTGCCAGCAGCTTCGACAGAGCAACTAATGAAAAACTGTTTTTT	CASSFDRATNEKLFF	once	TRBV2	.	TRBJ1-4
TGTGCCAGCAGTGTCGGCGGGCCCAAAGAGACCCAGTACTTC	CASSVGGPKETQYF	.	TRBV28	.	TRBJ2-5
TGTGCCAGCTCACCAGGCGCCGTAGCGGATACGCAGTATTTT	CASSPGAVADTQYF	.	TRBV18	.	TRBJ2-3
TGCGCCAGCAGTGGACAGGAAAATCAGCCCCAGCATTTT	CASSGQENQPQHF	few	TRBV10-1	.	TRBJ1-5
TGTGCTAGTGGTTTGTCGGGCACAGATACGCAGTATTTT	CASGLSGTDTQYF	.	TRBV12-5	.	TRBJ2-3
TGTGCCAGCAGCTCCAGCGGGAGGCCCAACAATGAGCAGTTCTTC	CASSSSGRPNNEQFF	.	TRBV5-6	TRBD2	TRBJ2-1
TGTGCCAGCAGACCTCTGGTGGGGCGGAGCCATCCGTCCTACGAGCAGTACTTC	CASRPLVGRSHPSYEQYF	.	TRBV11-2	.	TRBJ2-7
TGCAGCGTTGAGTCTTGGGGGGCCAACACTGAAGCTTTCTTT	CSVESWGANTEAFF	.	TRBV29-1	.	TRBJ1-1
TGCGCCAGCAGTGAAGGGCTAGCCGAATCCTACGAGCAGTACTTC	CASSEGLAESYEQYF	.	TRBV10-1	.	TRBJ2-7
TGTGCCAGCAGCCGACAGGGGAGCTCCTACGAGCAGTACTTC	CASSRQGSSYEQYF	.	TRBV7-2	TRBD1	TRBJ2-7
TGTGCCAGCAGCCAGGACACAGGGCCGAACACTGAAGCTTTCTTT	CASSQDTGPNTEAFF	.	TRBV4-2	.	TRBJ1-1
TGTGCCAGCACCTCTGTGGGACAGGGGTTTACTGGGGCCAACGTCCTGACTTTC	CASTSVGQGFTGANVLTF	.	TRBV28	TRBD1	TRBJ2-6
TGTGCCTGGAGTGTAGGGCAGTTTGAGCGGGAGACCCAGTACTTC	CAWSVGQFERETQYF	.	TRBV30	.	TRBJ2-5
TGTGCCAGCAGAATATTACAGGGGGGCTATGGCTACACCTTC	CASRILQGGYGYTF	once	TRBV5-6	TRBD1	TRBJ1-2
TGTGCCAGCAGCCGACTCGGGACAGGGGAAGGTCAGCCCCAGCATTTT	CASSRLGTGEGQPQHF	.	TRBV5-6	TRBD1	TRBJ1-5
TGTGCCTGGGACAGGGGTTACGCTGAAGCTTTCTTT	CAWDRGYAEAFF	.	TRBV30	TRBD1	TRBJ1-1
TGCGCCAGCAGCTTGGAGCTAGCGGGAGCGAGAGAGACCCAGTACTTC	CASSLELAGARETQYF	.	TRBV5-1	TRBD2	TRBJ2-5
TGTGCCAGCAGCTTAGCGGGGAGTCACACAGATACGCAGTATTTT	CASSLAGSHTDTQYF	.	TRBV11-3	.	TRBJ2-3
TGTGCCAGCAGGCTAGCGGGAGGAACCTACGAGCAGTACTTC	CASRLAGGTYEQYF	.	TRBV6-6	TRBD2	TRBJ2-7
TGTGCCAGCAGCCCCATGGTAGATACGCAGTATTTT	CASSPMVDTQYF	few	TRBV7-6	.	TRBJ2-3
TGTGCCAGCAGCCCAGGTGGAGACTATGGCTACACCTTC	CASSPGGDYGYTF	.	TRBV7-8	.	TRBJ1-2
TGCGCCAGCAGTTGGGACGGGGACTACGAGCAGTACTTC	CASSWDGDYEQYF	.	TRBV5-1	.	TRBJ2-7
TGCGCCAGCAGTGCCCCGTCTCGCGAGCAGTACTTC	CASSAPSREQYF	.	TRBV10-2	.	TRBJ2-7
TGTGCCAGCAGTGCGGGACAGGGGGCAAGGGAGCAGTTCTTC	CASSAGQGAREQFF	.	TRBV28	TRBD1	TRBJ2-1
TGTGCCAGCAAAGACAGGTACCCTGCCTACGAGCAGTACTTC	CASKDRYPAYEQYF	.	TRBV27	.	TRBJ2-7
TGCGCCAGCAGTACGGGACAGGAGCGCACAGATACGCAGTATTTT	CASSTGQERTDTQYF	few	TRBV23-1	TRBD1	TRBJ2-3
TGTGCCAGCAGCTGGGGGACAGTTGAGAGCACTGAAGCTTTCTTT	CASSWGTVESTEAFF	.	TRBV7-8	TRBD1	TRBJ1-1
TGTGCCAGCGGTCCTAGAAAGGGGTCGGGAGAGACCCAGTACTTC	CASGPRKGSGETQYF	.	TRBV6-9	.	TRBJ2-5
TGTGCCAGCAGTGAACGGATGAACACTGAAGCTTTCTTT	CASSERMNTEAFF	.	TRBV6-1	.	TRBJ1-1
TGTGCCAGCAGCTTAGCGCTACTTAGCGGGAGAGTAGATACGCAGTATTTT	CASSLALLSGRVDTQYF	.	TRBV7-2	TRBD2	TRBJ2-3
TGTGCCAGCAGCCTAACGCCGCTTCTGGGAGAGCAGTACTTC	CASSLTPLLGEQYF	.	TRBV14	.	TRBJ2-7
TGTGCCAGCAGCTCCCCCAGGGGCGGCACCGGGGAGCTGTTTTTT	CASSSPRGGTGELFF	.	TRBV7-2	.	TRBJ2-2
TGTGCCAGCAGCGCCGCCGGGTATCTACGCGGTGAAGCTTTCTTT	CASSAAGYLRGEAFF	many	TRBV5-5	.	TRBJ1-1
TGTGCCATCAGTGAGGAGTTACTGTTCTTC	CAISEELLFF	.	TRBV10-3	.	TRBJ2-1
TGTGCCAGCAGCCGAAGACTGCTGCCTGTTGAAGAGACCCAGTACTTC	CASSRRLLPVEETQYF	.	TRBV7-8	.	TRBJ2-5
TGTGCCAGCAGCTTGTTTGGCCTAGATGCGTTCTTC	CASSLFGLDAFF	.	TRBV5-6	.	TRBJ2-1
TGCAGCGTCCAAGTGGGTTATGGCTACACCTTC	CSVQVGYGYTF	.	TRBV29-1	.	TRBJ1-2
TGCAGTGCTAGACACAAAAACATTCAGTACTTC	CSARHKNIQYF	few	TRBV20-1	.	TRBJ2-4
TGCGCCAGCAGTCAACAGGGAAGTAATCAGCCCCAGCATTTT	CASSQQGSNQPQHF	.	TRBV4-1	.	TRBJ1-5